These T cell receptor beta chains were read from a single sample in a study of T cells in Graves' hyperthyroidism and ophthalmopathy. TCRdb reanalysed the multiplex PCR reads using MiXCR and keeps one entry per CDR3 protein. Counted here are hundreds of thousands of distinct CDR3 sequences, 15% to 18% occurring once; the ten biggest clones make up around a quarter. Sequencing was done on a sample of blood. Every receptor here comes from a young woman with Graves' hyperthyroidism that later progressed to Graves' ophthalmopathy. The CDR3 runs from the conserved cysteine through the conserved F or W. A D gene is named only where the DNA matches it firmly. A row's size may be missing; if present it is once, few, many or a size class.

clone_size j_call v_call d_call cdr3_aa cdr3_nt
- TRBJ1-6 TRBV11-2 - CASSFVRPRGYNSPLHF TGTGCCAGCAGCTTCGTGAGGCCCCGAGGGTATAATTCACCCCTCCACTTT
many TRBJ2-7 TRBV5-1 TRBD2 CASSRAGTSGNEQYF TGCGCCAGCAGCAGGGCCGGGACTAGCGGGAACGAGCAGTACTTC
many TRBJ2-5 TRBV11-2 - CASSLGGTVQETQYF TGTGCCAGCAGCTTAGGGGGGACCGTTCAAGAGACCCAGTACTTC
many TRBJ2-1 TRBV11-3 TRBD2 CASSPRGGGSYNEQFF TGTGCCAGCAGCCCCCGTGGGGGGGGCTCCTACAATGAGCAGTTCTTC
many TRBJ1-2 TRBV29-1 - CSVETNGEYGYTF TGCAGCGTTGAGACAAACGGGGAGTATGGCTACACCTTC
many TRBJ2-1 TRBV29-1 TRBD1 CSVARPGQGKGEQFF TGCAGCGTGGCGCGCCCGGGACAGGGTAAGGGTGAGCAGTTCTTC
many TRBJ2-2 TRBV2 TRBD2 CASSDTSGTGELFF TGTGCCAGCAGTGACACTAGCGGGACCGGGGAGCTGTTTTTT
- TRBJ2-7 TRBV4-1 - CASSIRNRGYEQYF TGCGCCAGCAGCATCCGGAATAGGGGCTACGAGCAGTACTTC
few TRBJ1-1 TRBV9 - CASSVGAVTSNTEAFF TGTGCCAGCAGCGTAGGCGCAGTAACTTCGAACACTGAAGCTTTCTTT
many TRBJ2-3 TRBV7-2 - CASSLYRSTDTQYF TGTGCCAGCAGCTTATACAGGAGCACAGATACGCAGTATTTT
many TRBJ2-7 TRBV20-1 - CSASSTGSYEQYF TGCAGTGCTAGTTCAACCGGCTCCTACGAGCAGTACTTC